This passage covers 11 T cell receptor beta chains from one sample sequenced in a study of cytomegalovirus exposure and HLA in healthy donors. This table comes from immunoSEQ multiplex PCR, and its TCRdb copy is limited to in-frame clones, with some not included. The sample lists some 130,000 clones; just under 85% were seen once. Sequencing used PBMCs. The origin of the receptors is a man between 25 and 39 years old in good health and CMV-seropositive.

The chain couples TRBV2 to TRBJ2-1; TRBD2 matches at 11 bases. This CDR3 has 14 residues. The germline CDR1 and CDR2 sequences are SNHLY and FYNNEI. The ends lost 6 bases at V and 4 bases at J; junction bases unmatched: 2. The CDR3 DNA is TGTGCCAGCAGGACTAGCGGGGTTTACAATGAGCAGTTCTTC. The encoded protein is CASRTSGVYNEQFF.

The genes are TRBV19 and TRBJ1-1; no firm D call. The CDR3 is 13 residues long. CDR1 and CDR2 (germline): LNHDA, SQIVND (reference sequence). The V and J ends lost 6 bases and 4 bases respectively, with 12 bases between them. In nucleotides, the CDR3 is TGTGCCAGTAGGAGGGTGGAGGGCACTGAAGCTTTCTTT. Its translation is CASRRVEGTEAFF.

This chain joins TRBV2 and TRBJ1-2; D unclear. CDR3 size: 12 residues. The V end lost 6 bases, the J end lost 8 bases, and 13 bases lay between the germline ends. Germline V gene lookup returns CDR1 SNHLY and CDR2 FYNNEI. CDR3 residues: CASSDEEVGYTF. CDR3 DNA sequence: TGTGCCAGCAGCGATGAGGAAGTGGGCTACACCTTC.

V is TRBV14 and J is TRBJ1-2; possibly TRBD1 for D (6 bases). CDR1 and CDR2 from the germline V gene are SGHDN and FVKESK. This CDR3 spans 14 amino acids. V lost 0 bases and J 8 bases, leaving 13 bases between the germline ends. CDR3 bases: TGTGCCAGCAGCCAAGACGGGGGGCAGTTGGGCTACACCTTC. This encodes CASSQDGGQLGYTF.

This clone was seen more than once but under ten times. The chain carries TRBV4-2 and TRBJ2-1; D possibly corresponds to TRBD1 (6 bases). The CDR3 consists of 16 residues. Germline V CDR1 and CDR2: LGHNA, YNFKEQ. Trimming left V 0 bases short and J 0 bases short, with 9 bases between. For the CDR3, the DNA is TGTGCCAGCAGCCAAGAAAGGGGGAGCTCCTACAATGAGCAGTTCTTC. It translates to CASSQERGSSYNEQFF.

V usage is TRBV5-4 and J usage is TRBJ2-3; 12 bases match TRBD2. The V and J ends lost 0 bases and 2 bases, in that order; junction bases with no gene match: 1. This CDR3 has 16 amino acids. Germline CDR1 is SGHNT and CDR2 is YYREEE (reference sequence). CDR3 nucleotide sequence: TGTGCCAGCAGCTTGGGACTAGCGGGGGCCACAGATACGCAGTATTTT. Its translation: CASSLGLAGATDTQYF.

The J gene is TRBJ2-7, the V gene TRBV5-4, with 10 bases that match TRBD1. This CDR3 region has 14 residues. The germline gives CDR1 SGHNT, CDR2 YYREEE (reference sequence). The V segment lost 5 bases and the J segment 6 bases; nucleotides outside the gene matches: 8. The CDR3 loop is CASSTRDRGGEQYF. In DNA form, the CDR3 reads TGTGCCAGCAGTACCCGGGACAGGGGAGGCGAGCAGTACTTC.

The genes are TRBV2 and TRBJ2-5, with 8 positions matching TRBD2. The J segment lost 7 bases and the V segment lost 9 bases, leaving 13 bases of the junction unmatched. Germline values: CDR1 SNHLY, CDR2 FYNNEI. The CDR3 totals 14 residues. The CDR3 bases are TGTGCCAGGTGGGTTAGCGGGGAGTCAGGGACCCAGTACTTC. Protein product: CARWVSGESGTQYF.

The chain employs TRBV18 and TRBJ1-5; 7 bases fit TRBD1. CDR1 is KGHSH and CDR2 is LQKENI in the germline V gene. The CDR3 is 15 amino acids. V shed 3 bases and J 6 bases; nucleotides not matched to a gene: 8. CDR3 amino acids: CASSPPDRVGQPQHF. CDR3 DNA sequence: TGTGCCAGCTCACCCCCCGACAGGGTCGGTCAGCCCCAGCATTTT.

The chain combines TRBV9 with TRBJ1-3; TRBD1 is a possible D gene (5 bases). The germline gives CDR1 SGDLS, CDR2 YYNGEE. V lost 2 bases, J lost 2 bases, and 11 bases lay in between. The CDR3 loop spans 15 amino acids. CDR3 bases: TGTGCCAGCAGCGTCCAGGGTAGCACTGGAAACACCATATATTTT. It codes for CASSVQGSTGNTIYF. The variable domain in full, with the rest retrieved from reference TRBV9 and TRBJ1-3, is DSGVTQTPKHLITATGQRVTLRCSPRSGDLSVYWYQQSLDQGLQFLIQYYNGEERAKGNILERFSAQQFPDLHSELNLSSLELGDSALYFCASSVQGSTGNTIYFGEGSWLTVV.

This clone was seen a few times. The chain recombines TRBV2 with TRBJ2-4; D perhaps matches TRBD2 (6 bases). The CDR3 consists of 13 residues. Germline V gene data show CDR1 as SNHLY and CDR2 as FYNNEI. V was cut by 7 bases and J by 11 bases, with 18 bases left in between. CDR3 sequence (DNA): TGTGCCAGCAATAGGGCCTGGGGGGATGTTCAGTACTTC. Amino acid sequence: CASNRAWGDVQYF. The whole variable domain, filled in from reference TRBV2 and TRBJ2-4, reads EPEVTQTPSHQVTQMGQEVILRCVPISNHLYFYWYRQILGQKVEFLVSFYNNEISEKSEIFDDQFSVERPDGSNFTLKIRSTKLEDSAMYFCASNRAWGDVQYFGAGTRLSVL.